The entry below describes one T cell receptor (beta chain). At one end the junction does not follow the germline gene, possibly because of a read error. Generated by immunoSEQ multiplex PCR, the TCRdb table keeps only in-frame clones and is missing some. The sample contains 95,000 to 110,000 clones, around nine tenths of which appear only once. The CDR3 is made up of 15 amino acids. Germline CDR1 and CDR2: MNHNS and SASEGT. These data come from a study of T cell responses to AZD1222 COVID-19 vaccine. The source material was peripheral blood, sampled on day 0 of AZD1222 vaccination. This TCR came from an adult in good health. The rearrangement links TRBV6-1 to TRBJ1-5; D is possibly TRBD1 (5 bases). CDR3 DNA: TGTGCCAGCAGAGAAGCAGGGACCGGCAATCAGCCCCAGCATTTT. Amino acids: CASREAGTGNQPQHF.